These 20 T cell receptor beta chains came from one sample sequenced in a study of cytomegalovirus exposure and HLA in healthy donors. The PCR employed 60 Vbeta primers together with 13 Jbeta primers. TCRdb keeps only in-frame clones here, not all; method: immunoSEQ multiplex PCR. The data hold around 90,000 clones, with around three quarters observed a single time. Sequencing was performed on PBMCs. The receptors were gathered from a man aged 30 to 45 in good health and CMV-seronegative.

This chain joins TRBV19 and TRBJ2-7; TRBD1 agrees at 8 bases. Per the germline V gene, CDR1 is LNHDA and CDR2 is SQIVND (reference sequence). The V and J ends lost 5 bases and 5 bases, in that order; junction bases with no gene match: 8. The CDR3 has 14 amino acids. The CDR3 here is CASSFGQGVNEQYF. Here the CDR3 DNA reads TGTGCCAGTAGTTTCGGACAGGGTGTCAACGAGCAGTACTTC.

The chain uses TRBV5-1 and TRBJ1-1; D is perhaps TRBD1 (5 bases). Trimming shortened V by 2 bases and J by 4 bases, and 9 bases separated the two germline ends. Per germline, CDR1 SGHRS and CDR2 YFSETQ. The CDR3 has 13 amino acids. Here the CDR3 reads CASSFWQGTEAFF. In DNA form, the CDR3 reads TGCGCCAGCAGCTTCTGGCAGGGCACTGAAGCTTTCTTT.

This clone qualifies as medium-sized. The J gene is TRBJ2-7, the V gene TRBV28, with 7 bases identical to TRBD1. Per germline, CDR1 MDHEN and CDR2 SYDVKM. The J segment lost 1 base and the V segment lost 6 bases, leaving 9 bases of the junction unmatched. This CDR3 has 15 residues. CDR3 in DNA: TGTGCCAGCAGCTCGGGACAGACTTGGTCCTACGAGCAGTACTTC. Translation gives CASSSGQTWSYEQYF.

This clone was recorded a few times. V is TRBV19 and J is TRBJ2-2; 8 bases map to TRBD1. Germline CDR1 and CDR2: LNHDA and SQIVND (reference sequence). J gave up 4 bases and V 6 bases, and 4 bases lay outside the gene matches. This CDR3 is 14 amino acids long. The chain's CDR3 is CASRWTGFTGELFF. In DNA form, the CDR3 reads TGTGCCAGTAGATGGACAGGGTTCACCGGGGAGCTGTTTTTT. The whole variable domain, filled in from reference TRBV19 and TRBJ2-2, reads DGGITQSPKYLFRKEGQNVTLSCEQNLNHDAMYWYRQDPGQGLRLIYYSQIVNDFQKGDIAEGYSVSREKKESFPLTVTSAQKNPTAFYLCASRWTGFTGELFFGEGSRLTVL.

V usage is TRBV7-6 and J usage is TRBJ1-5; 10 bases are a match to TRBD1. Germline V lookup: CDR1 SGHVS, CDR2 FNYEAQ. After removal of 6 bases from V and 2 bases from J, the junction contained 4 bases not matched to a gene. This CDR3 is 15 amino acids long. For the CDR3, the DNA is TGTGCCAGCAGTCGGGACAGGGGACGCAATCAGCCCCAGCATTTT. Translated, it gives CASSRDRGRNQPQHF.

This chain uses TRBV2 with TRBJ1-1; D not certain. The length of the CDR3 is 12 residues. Germline CDR1 reads SNHLY; CDR2 reads FYNNEI. The CDR3: CASRGSQIVAFF. CDR3 bases: TGTGCTAGCCGGGGTTCCCAAATCGTAGCTTTCTTT.

The chain joins TRBV7-9 to TRBJ2-5, with D perhaps matching TRBD1 (6 bases). With 1 base removed from V and 5 bases from J, the gap between germline ends came to 11 bases. The germline CDR1 and CDR2 sequences are SEHNR and FQNEAQ (reference sequence). CDR3 length equals 14 residues. Here the CDR3 DNA reads TGTGCCAGCAGCTTAGACAGGGTCCGGGAGACCCAGTACTTC. This encodes CASSLDRVRETQYF. The complete variable domain, with remaining parts taken from reference TRBV7-9 and TRBJ2-5, reads DTGVSQNPRHKITKRGQNVTFRCDPISEHNRLYWYRQTLGQGPEFLTYFQNEAQLEKSRLLSDRFSAERPKGSFSTLEIQRTEQGDSAMYLCASSLDRVRETQYFGPGTRLLVL.

CDR3 DNA: TGTGCCAGCAGGAAGGGACAGGGGGCTAGCGGGAAGAACTACAATGAGCAGTTCTTC. It translates to CASRKGQGASGKNYNEQFF. The chain combines TRBV27 with TRBJ2-1; 12 positions agree with TRBD1. The CDR3 totals 19 residues. V dropped 6 bases and J dropped 3; count of bases not matched to a gene: 15. Germline lookup yields CDR1 MNHEY and CDR2 SMNVEV (reference sequence).

V usage is TRBV28 and J usage is TRBJ1-6, with TRBD1 matching over 10 bases. The length of the CDR3 is 16 residues. The J segment lost 10 bases and the V segment lost 3 bases, leaving 9 bases of the junction unmatched. Germline V gives CDR1 MDHEN, CDR2 SYDVKM. In nucleotides, the CDR3 is TGTGCCAGCAGTTTCGGGACAGGGGCCGCCCTATCACCCCTCCACTTT. This encodes CASSFGTGAALSPLHF.

The chain employs TRBV11-2 and TRBJ1-5, with D hard to call. The germline V and J ends were trimmed by 5 bases and 0 bases, with 11 bases remaining between them. Per germline, CDR1 SGHAT and CDR2 FQNNGV. The CDR3 loop spans 15 amino acids. The CDR3 sequence: CASSTDGLSNQPQHF. The DNA for the CDR3 is TGTGCCAGCAGCACAGACGGCCTTAGCAATCAGCCCCAGCATTTT.

This chain connects TRBV18 to TRBJ2-7, with TRBD2 matching over 13 bases. Trimming at V came to 3 bases and at J to 5 bases, leaving 7 bases not matched to a gene. The germline V gene has CDR1 KGHSH and CDR2 LQKENI. The CDR3 is made up of 16 amino acids. DNA for the CDR3: TGTGCCAGCTCACCTCCAGGGACTAGCGGGGACCACGAGCAGTACTTC. Translated: CASSPPGTSGDHEQYF. Combining the CDR3 with reference TRBV18 and TRBJ2-7 gives the whole variable domain NAGVMQNPRHLVRRRGQEARLRCSPMKGHSHVYWYRQLPEEGLKFMVYLQKENIIDESGMPKERFSAEFPKEGPSILRIQQVVRGDSAAYFCASSPPGTSGDHEQYFGPGTRLTVT.

J is TRBJ2-2 and V is TRBV19; D perhaps matches TRBD2 (6 bases). The CDR3 extends over 15 amino acids. CDR1 LNHDA and CDR2 SQIVND come from the germline V gene (reference sequence). Between the trimmed V and J ends, which lost 3 bases and 2 bases, there was a span of 10 bases. This chain's CDR3 is CASSITRGNTGELFF. The CDR3 DNA reads as TGTGCCAGTAGTATCACGCGGGGAAACACCGGGGAGCTGTTTTTT.

J is TRBJ2-5 and V is TRBV5-1; D is perhaps TRBD1 (5 bases). The J call could be wrong; TRBJ2-7 is a better fit for the DNA end. CDR1 is SGHRS and CDR2 is YFSETQ in the germline V gene. The CDR3 loop spans 13 amino acids. CDR3: CASTDSRSYEQYF. DNA of the CDR3: TGCGCCAGCACTGACAGCCGCTCCTACGAGCAGTACTTC.

This clone was seen more than once but under ten times. The chain uses TRBV10-3 and TRBJ2-3; possible D gene TRBD1, 5 bases. The CDR3 consists of 13 residues. The V end was cut by 10 bases, the J end by 2 bases, with 13 bases between. The germline V gene encodes CDR1 ENHRY and CDR2 SYGVKD. For the CDR3, the DNA is TGTGCCACCTTACAGGAAAACACAGATACGCAGTATTTT. Protein sequence: CATLQENTDTQYF.

This clone turned up a few times. The rearrangement uses TRBV7-6 and TRBJ2-7; TRBD1 agrees at 8 bases. There are 16 residues in the CDR3. Trimming took 5 bases from V and 5 from J; bases not matched to a gene: 14. Germline values: CDR1 SGHVS, CDR2 FNYEAQ. In nucleotides, the CDR3 is TGTGCCAGCAGCCCCACCGGCAGGGGGCCTTTCAACGAGCAGTACTTC. Translation: CASSPTGRGPFNEQYF.

This rearrangement joins TRBV27 to TRBJ2-1; D not certain. CDR1 is MNHEY and CDR2 is SMNVEV in the germline V gene (reference sequence). The length of the CDR3 is 16 residues. V lost 1 base to trimming and J lost 5 bases, with 15 bases between them. The CDR3 DNA sequence: TGTGCCAGCAGTTTATTCACCCCGGGTTCCCACAATGAGCAGTTCTTC. Protein sequence: CASSLFTPGSHNEQFF.

This clone was detected only once. The chain links TRBV4-2 to TRBJ1-3; no clear D gene. Trimming took 5 bases from V and 4 from J, leaving 15 bases between them. The V gene's germline CDR1 is LGHNA and CDR2 YNFKEQ. This CDR3 has 15 residues. As DNA, the CDR3 is TGTGCCAGCAGCGAAGGACTGTTCTCCGGAAACACCATATATTTT. Translating it yields CASSEGLFSGNTIYF.

The rearrangement links TRBV5-6 to TRBJ2-7; D call uncertain. This CDR3 has 18 amino acids. Trimming took 2 bases from V and 0 from J, leaving 21 bases between them. CDR1 is SGHDT, CDR2 YYEEEE, per germline. CDR3 sequence (DNA): TGTGCCAGCAGCTTCTGGCTCGGTGTAGCAGATCCCTCCTACGAGCAGTACTTC. Protein product: CASSFWLGVADPSYEQYF.

The rearrangement joins TRBV9 to TRBJ1-1; D call uncertain. Per the germline V gene, CDR1 is SGDLS and CDR2 is YYNGEE. Trimming shortened V by 1 base and J by 1 base, and 8 bases separated the two germline ends. CDR3 size: 14 residues. CDR3 region: CASSVQAANTEAFF. The CDR3 DNA is TGTGCCAGCAGCGTACAGGCAGCGAACACTGAAGCTTTCTTT.

J is TRBJ1-2 and V is TRBV2; 8 bases fit TRBD1. Germline values: CDR1 SNHLY, CDR2 FYNNEI. The V gene end was trimmed by 9 bases and the J gene end by 4 bases; junction bases not matched to a gene: 7. CDR3 size: 13 residues. CDR3 bases: TGTGCCAGTTCTGACAGGGGAATCTATGGCTACACCTTC. It yields the protein CASSDRGIYGYTF.